The 3 T cell receptor beta chains below were found in one sample sequenced in a study of T-cell reconstitution after alpha-beta-depleted transplantation in children. The TCRbeta library was prepared with unique molecular identifiers. TCRdb re-derived calls from the PCR reads in MiXCR, one entry per CDR3 protein. The data contain around 120,000 distinct CDR3 sequences, 23% of them singletons. The source material was PBMCs, mostly from graft donor cells, sampled 180 days after TCRalphabeta/CD19-depleted stem cell transplant. These receptors all stem from a male patient aged 2 to 10 who had a stem cell transplant for chronic granulomatous disease, so the T cells may come from the graft donor.

V is TRBV28 and J is TRBJ2-6; a possible D gene is TRBD2 (5 bases). V dropped 6 bases and J dropped 1 base, with 10 bases sitting between them. This CDR3 spans 15 amino acids. CDR1 and CDR2 (germline): MDHEN, SYDVKM. The chain's CDR3 is CASRRGGSGANVLTF. The CDR3 DNA follows: TGTGCCAGCAGACGGGGTGGGTCTGGGGCCAACGTCCTGACTTTC.

This clonotype has ten or more counts. The chain combines TRBV7-9 with TRBJ2-3; D unresolved. V lost 0 bases to trimming and J lost 2 bases, with 6 bases between them. Per germline, CDR1 SEHNR and CDR2 FQNEAQ (reference sequence). CDR3 size: 14 residues. The CDR3: CASSLAPVTDTQYF. CDR3 nucleotides: TGTGCCAGCAGCTTAGCGCCGGTCACAGATACGCAGTATTTT.

This clonotype was seen ten or more times. The chain has TRBV6-1 and TRBJ2-1; D is undetermined. CDR1 and CDR2 from the germline V gene are MNHNS and SASEGT. Trimming removed 5 bases at V and 5 bases at J, with 13 bases between. CDR3 length: 14 amino acids. The CDR3 nucleotides read TGTGCCAGCAGTCCCACTGACTTACACAATGAGCAGTTCTTC. Its translation is CASSPTDLHNEQFF.